This T cell receptor (beta chain) is drawn from a study of regulatory T cells in long-lasting Graves disease. Only a few counts were recorded for this clonotype. Time point given: newly diagnosed GD, antithyroid drugs for less than 3 months. After RNA was extracted from PBMCs, the TCR library was made from it. Staff took around 9 milliliters of peripheral blood and put it into EDTA tubes. Researchers made TCR beta libraries by using iRepertoire HTBI primers and running Arm-PCR on CDR3 regions. TCRdb reanalysed the multiplex PCR reads using MiXCR and keeps one entry per CDR3 protein. The table has hundreds of thousands of distinct CDR3 sequences, about 16% seen once. The CDR3 has 14 amino acids. The V and J ends lost 1 base and 3 bases respectively, with 7 bases between them. Germline V gene sequence: CDR1 LNHDA, CDR2 SQIVND (reference sequence). These data were likewise used in another study, on T cells in Graves' hyperthyroidism and ophthalmopathy.

The sequencing here drew on peripheral blood mononuclear cells (PBMCs), taken at new diagnosis, from a patient treated with antithyroid drugs. The receptor comes from a woman aged 25 to 39 with Graves disease. The gene calls are TRBV19 and TRBJ2-1; D might be TRBD2 (5 bases). Here the CDR3 reads CASSIGRDYNEQFF. The DNA of the CDR3 is TGTGCCAGTAGTATAGGTCGGGACTACAATGAGCAGTTCTTC. Full variable domain (rest looked up from reference TRBV19 and TRBJ2-1): DGGITQSPKYLFRKEGQNVTLSCEQNLNHDAMYWYRQDPGQGLRLIYYSQIVNDFQKGDIAEGYSVSREKKESFPLTVTSAQKNPTAFYLCASSIGRDYNEQFFGPGTRLTVL.